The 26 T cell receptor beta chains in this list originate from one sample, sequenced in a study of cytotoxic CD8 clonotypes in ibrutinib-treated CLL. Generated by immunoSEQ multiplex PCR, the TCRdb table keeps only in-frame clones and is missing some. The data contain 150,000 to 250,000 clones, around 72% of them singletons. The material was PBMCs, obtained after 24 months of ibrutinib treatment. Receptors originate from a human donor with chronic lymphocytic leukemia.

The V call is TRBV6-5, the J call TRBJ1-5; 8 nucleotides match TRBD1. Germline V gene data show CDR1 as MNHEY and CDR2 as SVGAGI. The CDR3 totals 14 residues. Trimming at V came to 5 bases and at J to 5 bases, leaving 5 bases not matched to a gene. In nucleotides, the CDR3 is TGTGCCAGCAGTCTGACAGGGGAGGATCAGCCCCAGCATTTT. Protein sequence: CASSLTGEDQPQHF.

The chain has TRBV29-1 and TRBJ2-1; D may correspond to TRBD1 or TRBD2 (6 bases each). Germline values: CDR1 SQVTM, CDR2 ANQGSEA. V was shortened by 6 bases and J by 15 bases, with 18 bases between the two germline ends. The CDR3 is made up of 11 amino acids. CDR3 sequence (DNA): TGCAGCGTCCCCTCGGGGGCGGGGTGGTTCTTC. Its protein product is CSVPSGAGWFF.

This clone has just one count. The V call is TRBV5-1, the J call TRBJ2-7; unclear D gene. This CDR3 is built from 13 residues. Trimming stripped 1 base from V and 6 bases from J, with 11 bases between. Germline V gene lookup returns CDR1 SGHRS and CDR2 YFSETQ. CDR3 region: CASSLSVDGEQYF. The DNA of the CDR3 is TGCGCCAGCAGCTTGAGCGTAGACGGCGAGCAGTACTTC.

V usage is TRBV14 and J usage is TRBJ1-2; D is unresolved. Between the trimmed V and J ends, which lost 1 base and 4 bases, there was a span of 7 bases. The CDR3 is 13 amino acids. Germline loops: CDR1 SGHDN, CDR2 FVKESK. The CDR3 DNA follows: TGTGCCAGCAGCCAAGGCAGAATCTATGGCTACACCTTC. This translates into CASSQGRIYGYTF.

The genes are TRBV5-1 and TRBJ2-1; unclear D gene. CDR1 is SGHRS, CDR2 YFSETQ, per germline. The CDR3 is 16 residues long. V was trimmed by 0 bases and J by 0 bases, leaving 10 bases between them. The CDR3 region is CASSLVSQNSYNEQFF. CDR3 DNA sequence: TGCGCCAGCAGCTTGGTGTCTCAGAACTCCTACAATGAGCAGTTCTTC.

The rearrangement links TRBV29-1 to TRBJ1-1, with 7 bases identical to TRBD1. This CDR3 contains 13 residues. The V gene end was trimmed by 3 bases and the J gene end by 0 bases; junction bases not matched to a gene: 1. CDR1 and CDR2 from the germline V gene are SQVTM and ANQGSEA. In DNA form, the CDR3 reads TGCAGCGTTGAGGGACAGCTGAACACTGAAGCTTTCTTT. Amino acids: CSVEGQLNTEAFF.

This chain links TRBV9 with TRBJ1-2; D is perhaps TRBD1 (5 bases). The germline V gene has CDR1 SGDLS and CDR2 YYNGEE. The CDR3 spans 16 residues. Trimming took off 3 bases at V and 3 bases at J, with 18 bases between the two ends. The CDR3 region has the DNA TGTGCCAGCAGCGCTGGGACTTCCGGGACCTACTATGGCTACACCTTC. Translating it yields CASSAGTSGTYYGYTF.

The CDR3 reads CASSPNLGQETQYF. The DNA for the CDR3 is TGTGCCAGCAGCCCAAATTTGGGCCAAGAGACCCAGTACTTC. The V call is TRBV5-4, the J call TRBJ2-5; the D is unclear. CDR1 is SGHNT and CDR2 is YYREEE in the germline V gene (reference sequence). V was clipped by 4 bases and J by 1 base, with 11 bases between them. The CDR3 loop spans 14 amino acids.

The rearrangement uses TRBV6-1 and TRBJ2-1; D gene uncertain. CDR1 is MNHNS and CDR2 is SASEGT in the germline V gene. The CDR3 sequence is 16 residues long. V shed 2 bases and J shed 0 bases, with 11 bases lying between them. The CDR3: CASSEFGSSSYNEQFF. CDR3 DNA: TGTGCCAGCAGTGAATTTGGCAGTAGCTCCTACAATGAGCAGTTCTTC.

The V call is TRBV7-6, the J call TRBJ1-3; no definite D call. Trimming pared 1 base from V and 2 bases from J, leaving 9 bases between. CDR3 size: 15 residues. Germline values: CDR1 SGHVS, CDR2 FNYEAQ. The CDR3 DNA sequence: TGTGCCAGCAGCTTAGTAGGAGGGACTGGAAACACCATATATTTT. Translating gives CASSLVGGTGNTIYF.

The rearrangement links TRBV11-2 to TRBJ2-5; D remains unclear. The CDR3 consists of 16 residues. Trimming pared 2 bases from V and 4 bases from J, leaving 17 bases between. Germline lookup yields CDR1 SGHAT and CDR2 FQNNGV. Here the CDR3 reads CASSLRARGLSETQYF. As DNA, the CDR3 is TGTGCCAGCAGCTTAAGGGCTAGAGGATTATCAGAGACCCAGTACTTC.

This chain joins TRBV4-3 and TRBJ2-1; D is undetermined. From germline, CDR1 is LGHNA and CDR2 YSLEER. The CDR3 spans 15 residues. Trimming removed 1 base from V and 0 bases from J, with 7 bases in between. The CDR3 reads CASSQGPNSYNEQFF. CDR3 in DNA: TGCGCCAGCAGCCAAGGTCCTAACTCCTACAATGAGCAGTTCTTC.

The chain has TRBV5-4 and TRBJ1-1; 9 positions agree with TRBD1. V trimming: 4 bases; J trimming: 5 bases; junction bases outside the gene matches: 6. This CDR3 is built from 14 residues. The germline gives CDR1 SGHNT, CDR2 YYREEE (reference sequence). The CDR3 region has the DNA TGTGCCAGCAGCGTCCGGACAGGGGTGACTGAAGCTTTCTTT. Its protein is CASSVRTGVTEAFF.

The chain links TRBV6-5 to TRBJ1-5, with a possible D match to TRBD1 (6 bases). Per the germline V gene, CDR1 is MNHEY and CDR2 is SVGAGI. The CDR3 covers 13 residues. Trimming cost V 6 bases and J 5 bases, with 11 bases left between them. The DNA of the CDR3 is TGTGCCAGCAGAAGACAGGTTTATCAGCCCCAGCATTTT. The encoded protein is CASRRQVYQPQHF.

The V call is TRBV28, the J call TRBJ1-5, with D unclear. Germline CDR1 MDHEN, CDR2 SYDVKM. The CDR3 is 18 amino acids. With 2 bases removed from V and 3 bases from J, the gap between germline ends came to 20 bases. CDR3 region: CASSLRGPPGYLNQPQHF. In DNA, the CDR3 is TGTGCCAGCAGTTTAAGAGGTCCCCCTGGTTATCTCAATCAGCCCCAGCATTTT.

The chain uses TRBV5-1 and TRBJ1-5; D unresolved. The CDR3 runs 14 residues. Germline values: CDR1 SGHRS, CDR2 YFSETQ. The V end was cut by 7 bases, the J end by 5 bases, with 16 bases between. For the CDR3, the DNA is TGCGCCAGCCCGATTCATACGAGAGATCAGCCCCAGCATTTT. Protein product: CASPIHTRDQPQHF.

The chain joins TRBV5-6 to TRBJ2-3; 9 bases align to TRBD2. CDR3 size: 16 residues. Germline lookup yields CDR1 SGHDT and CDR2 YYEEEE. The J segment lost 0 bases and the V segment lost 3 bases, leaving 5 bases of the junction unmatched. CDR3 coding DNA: TGTGCCAGCAGCTCACTAGCGGGCCCTAGCACAGATACGCAGTATTTT. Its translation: CASSSLAGPSTDTQYF.

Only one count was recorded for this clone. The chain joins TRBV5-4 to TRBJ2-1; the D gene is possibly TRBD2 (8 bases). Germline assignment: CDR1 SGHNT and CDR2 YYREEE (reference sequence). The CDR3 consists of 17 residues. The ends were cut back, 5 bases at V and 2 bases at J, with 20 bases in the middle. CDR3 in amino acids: CASSSGGAGGPYNEQFF. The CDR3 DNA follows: TGTGCCAGCAGTTCAGGGGGGGCGGGAGGCCCCTACAATGAGCAGTTCTTC.

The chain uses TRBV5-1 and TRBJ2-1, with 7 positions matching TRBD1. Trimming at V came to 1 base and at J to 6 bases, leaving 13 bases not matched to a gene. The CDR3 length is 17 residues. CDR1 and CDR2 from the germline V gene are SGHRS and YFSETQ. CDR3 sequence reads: CASSLIAPGTALNEQFF. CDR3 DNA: TGCGCCAGCAGCTTGATCGCCCCCGGGACAGCCCTCAATGAGCAGTTCTTC.

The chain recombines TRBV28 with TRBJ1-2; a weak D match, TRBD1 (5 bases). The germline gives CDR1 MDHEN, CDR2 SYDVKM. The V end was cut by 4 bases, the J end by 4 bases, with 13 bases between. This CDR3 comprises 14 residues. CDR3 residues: CASSSGTGRYGYTF. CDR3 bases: TGTGCCAGCAGTTCCGGGACGGGACGCTATGGCTACACCTTC.

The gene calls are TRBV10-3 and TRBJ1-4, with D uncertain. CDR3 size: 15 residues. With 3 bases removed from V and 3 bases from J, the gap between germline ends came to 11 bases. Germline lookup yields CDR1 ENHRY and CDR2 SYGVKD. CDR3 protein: CAISDGGLANEKLFF. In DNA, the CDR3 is TGTGCCATCAGTGATGGAGGACTGGCTAATGAAAAACTGTTTTTT.

CDR3 in amino acids: CASSPVTDNEQFF. The CDR3 DNA reads as TGTGCCAGCTCACCAGTGACGGACAATGAGCAGTTCTTC. This chain joins TRBV18 and TRBJ2-1; D is unresolved. This CDR3 region has 13 residues. Trimming removed 2 bases from V and 5 bases from J, with 7 bases in between. CDR1 and CDR2 from the germline V gene are KGHSH and LQKENI.

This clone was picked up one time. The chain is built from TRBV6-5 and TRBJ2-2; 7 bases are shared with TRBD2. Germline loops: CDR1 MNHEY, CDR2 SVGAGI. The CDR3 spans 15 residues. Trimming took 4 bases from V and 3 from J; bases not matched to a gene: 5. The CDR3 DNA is TGTGCCAGCAGTTCAGCTAGCGGTTACACCGGGGAGCTGTTTTTT. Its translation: CASSSASGYTGELFF.

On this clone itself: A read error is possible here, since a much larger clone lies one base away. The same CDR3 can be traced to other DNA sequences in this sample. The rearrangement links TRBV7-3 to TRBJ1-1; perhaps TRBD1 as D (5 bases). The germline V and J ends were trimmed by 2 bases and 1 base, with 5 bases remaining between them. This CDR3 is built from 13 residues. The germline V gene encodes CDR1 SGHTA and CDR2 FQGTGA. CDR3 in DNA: TGTGCCAGCAGCTTAGACAGGAACACTGAAGCTTTCTTT. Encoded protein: CASSLDRNTEAFF.

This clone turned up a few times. The CDR3 nucleotides are TGTGCCAGCAGCTTGGGTCAGAACTCCTATGGCTACACCTTC. Translating gives CASSLGQNSYGYTF. V gene TRBV5-6 combines with J gene TRBJ1-2, with D uncertain. V shed 0 bases and J shed 4 bases, with 10 bases lying between them. This CDR3 is 14 amino acids long. Germline CDR1 and CDR2: SGHDT and YYEEEE.

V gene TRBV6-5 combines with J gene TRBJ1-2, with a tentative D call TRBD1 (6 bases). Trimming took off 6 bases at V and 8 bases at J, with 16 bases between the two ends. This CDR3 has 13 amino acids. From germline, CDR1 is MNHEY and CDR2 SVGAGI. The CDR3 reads CASSPHREGGYTF. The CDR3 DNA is TGTGCCAGCAGCCCACACAGGGAGGGGGGCTACACCTTC.